This is a list of T cell receptor beta chains from one sample in a study of OX40 agonist ivuxolimab in advanced cancers. The protocol was immunoSEQ multiplex PCR, while the TCRdb copy is restricted to in-frame clones and leaves out a portion. In the table there are some 30,000 clones, over 80% of which are singletons. Sequences were derived from CD4+ or CD8+ T cells sorted from blood, sampled in a trial of the OX40 agonist ivuxolimab. The receptors were sampled from an adult with an advanced solid tumor such as melanoma, head and neck, liver or kidney cancer. Each CDR3 is given with its conserved first and last residue. A D gene is named only where the DNA matches it firmly. The listing skips clone size in some rows; elsewhere it reads once, few, many or a size class.

size: -
J: TRBJ2-1
V: TRBV29-1
D: TRBD2
length: 14
CDR3: CSIPGLGSYNEQFF
DNA: TGCAGCATTCCGGGACTAGGGTCCTACAATGAGCAGTTCTTC

size: -
J: TRBJ2-1
V: TRBV7-9
D: -
length: 13
CDR3: CASSLSSDPEQFF
DNA: TGTGCCAGCAGCCTCAGTAGCGATCCTGAGCAGTTCTTC

size: -
J: TRBJ2-1
V: TRBV7-9
D: -
length: 15
CDR3: CASSLGGPSYNEQFF
DNA: TGTGCCAGCAGCTTAGGCGGGCCTTCCTACAATGAGCAGTTCTTC

size: -
J: TRBJ1-1
V: TRBV11-2
D: TRBD1
length: 17
CDR3: CASSQQGVGWFDTEAFF
DNA: TGTGCCAGCAGTCAACAGGGGGTGGGTTGGTTCGACACTGAAGCTTTCTTT

size: -
J: TRBJ2-3
V: TRBV9
D: TRBD1
length: 14
CDR3: CASSPQDREDTQYF
DNA: TGTGCCAGCAGCCCCCAAGACAGGGAAGATACGCAGTATTTT

size: -
J: TRBJ2-4
V: TRBV6-5
D: -
length: 15
CDR3: CASSNTGLAKNIQYF
DNA: TGTGCCAGCAGCAATACAGGATTAGCCAAAAACATTCAGTACTTC

size: -
J: TRBJ2-7
V: TRBV11-2
D: -
length: 12
CDR3: CASSLTSIEQYF
DNA: TGTGCCAGCAGCCTGACTTCGATCGAGCAGTACTTC

size: -
J: TRBJ1-5
V: TRBV4-1
D: -
length: 16
CDR3: CASSQGHLNSNQPQHF
DNA: TGCGCCAGCAGCCAAGGCCATTTGAATAGCAATCAGCCCCAGCATTTT

size: few
J: TRBJ2-6
V: TRBV5-1
D: -
length: 17
CDR3: CASSLELRRSGANVLTF
DNA: TGCGCCAGCAGCTTGGAACTCCGCCGCTCTGGGGCCAACGTCCTGACTTTC

size: -
J: TRBJ2-1
V: TRBV21-1
D: -
length: 16
CDR3: CASSKVKWNPYNEQFF
DNA: TGTGCCAGCAGCAAAGTTAAGTGGAACCCCTACAATGAGCAGTTCTTC

size: -
J: TRBJ2-2
V: TRBV9
D: TRBD1
length: 16
CDR3: CASSVEGQGATGELFF
DNA: TGTGCCAGCAGCGTAGAGGGACAGGGGGCCACCGGGGAGCTGTTTTTT

size: -
J: TRBJ2-3
V: TRBV2
D: -
length: 16
CDR3: CASSGRGWGSTDTQYF
DNA: TGTGCCAGCAGTGGTCGAGGGTGGGGGAGCACAGATACGCAGTATTTT

size: -
J: TRBJ1-5
V: TRBV7-9
D: -
length: 15
CDR3: CASSDTARSNQPQHF
DNA: TGTGCCAGCAGTGACACTGCGAGGAGCAATCAGCCCCAGCATTTT

size: few
J: TRBJ1-1
V: TRBV7-8
D: TRBD1
length: 14
CDR3: CASSWTGPNTEAFF
DNA: TGTGCCAGCAGCTGGACAGGGCCGAACACTGAAGCTTTCTTT

size: few
J: TRBJ2-7
V: TRBV5-6
D: -
length: 13
CDR3: CASSLWGNYEQYF
DNA: TGTGCCAGCAGCTTGTGGGGCAACTACGAGCAGTACTTC

size: -
J: TRBJ2-2
V: TRBV27
D: TRBD2
length: 20
CDR3: CASSFQASGTSGSHTGELFF
DNA: TGTGCCAGCAGTTTCCAGGCCTCCGGGACTAGCGGGAGTCACACCGGGGAGCTGTTTTTT

size: few
J: TRBJ1-5
V: TRBV27
D: TRBD1
length: 13
CDR3: CASSLGQGMPQHF
DNA: TGTGCCAGCAGTTTGGGACAGGGTATGCCCCAGCATTTT

size: -
J: TRBJ2-1
V: TRBV5-4
D: TRBD1
length: 16
CDR3: CASSFTGGGYPLEQFF
DNA: TGTGCCAGCAGCTTTACAGGGGGCGGTTACCCCCTGGAGCAGTTCTTC

size: -
J: TRBJ1-2
V: TRBV11-2
D: TRBD1
length: 13
CDR3: CASSRGTGDGYTF
DNA: TGTGCCAGCAGCCGAGGGACAGGGGATGGCTACACCTTC

size: -
J: TRBJ2-1
V: TRBV6-5
D: TRBD2
length: 14
CDR3: CASSYGLASNEQFF
DNA: TGTGCCAGCAGTTACGGACTAGCGTCCAATGAGCAGTTCTTC

size: -
J: TRBJ2-3
V: TRBV5-6
D: -
length: 15
CDR3: CASSFSGSGADTQYF
DNA: TGTGCCAGCAGCTTTAGCGGCAGTGGGGCAGATACGCAGTATTTT

size: -
J: TRBJ2-7
V: TRBV28
D: -
length: 14
CDR3: CASSEVDIAYEQYF
DNA: TGTGCCAGCAGTGAAGTGGACATAGCCTACGAGCAGTACTTC

size: -
J: TRBJ1-1
V: TRBV6-5
D: TRBD1
length: 14
CDR3: CASSYSNRGFLAFF
DNA: TGTGCCAGCAGTTACTCTAACAGGGGTTTCTTAGCTTTCTTT

size: -
J: TRBJ1-1
V: TRBV4-3
D: TRBD1
length: 15
CDR3: CASSHVGTGKTEAFF
DNA: TGCGCCAGCAGCCACGTTGGGACAGGGAAGACTGAAGCTTTCTTT

size: -
J: TRBJ1-1
V: TRBV10-2
D: -
length: 12
CDR3: CASTRGGTEAFF
DNA: TGCGCCAGCACCAGAGGGGGCACTGAAGCTTTCTTT

size: -
J: TRBJ2-1
V: TRBV15
D: TRBD2
length: 17
CDR3: CATSRVPSGTGLNEQFF
DNA: TGTGCCACCAGCAGAGTTCCTAGCGGGACGGGCCTCAATGAGCAGTTCTTC

size: -
J: TRBJ1-5
V: TRBV10-3
D: -
length: 16
CDR3: CAISEPSMGRDQPQHF
DNA: TGTGCCATCAGTGAGCCAAGCATGGGTCGGGATCAGCCCCAGCATTTT

size: -
J: TRBJ2-5
V: TRBV5-1
D: TRBD1
length: 16
CDR3: CASSLSRGPTQETQYF
DNA: TGCGCCAGCAGCTTGTCTAGGGGGCCGACCCAAGAGACCCAGTACTTC

size: -
J: TRBJ2-7
V: TRBV5-5
D: -
length: 12
CDR3: CASSWSSYEQYF
DNA: TGTGCCAGCAGCTGGAGCTCCTACGAGCAGTACTTC

size: few
J: TRBJ1-1
V: TRBV6-6
D: -
length: 12
CDR3: CASSYALNEAFF
DNA: TGTGCCAGCAGTTACGCCTTAAATGAAGCTTTCTTT

size: -
J: TRBJ1-5
V: TRBV19
D: TRBD1
length: 15
CDR3: CASSIVQGAWQPQHF
DNA: TGTGCCAGTAGTATAGTGCAGGGGGCTTGGCAGCCCCAGCATTTT

size: -
J: TRBJ2-5
V: TRBV9
D: TRBD1
length: 16
CDR3: CASSVGGQDHQETQYF
DNA: TGTGCCAGCAGCGTAGGTGGACAGGATCACCAAGAGACCCAGTACTTC

size: -
J: TRBJ2-7
V: TRBV11-1
D: TRBD2
length: 13
CDR3: CASSFAGVYEQYF
DNA: TGTGCCAGCAGCTTTGCGGGGGTCTACGAGCAGTACTTC

size: -
J: TRBJ2-7
V: TRBV11-2
D: -
length: 15
CDR3: CASSKHSRTIYEQYF
DNA: TGTGCCAGCAGCAAACACAGTCGGACCATCTACGAGCAGTACTTC

size: -
J: TRBJ1-5
V: TRBV27
D: -
length: 16
CDR3: CASSPSWGPVFQPQHF
DNA: TGTGCCAGCAGCCCATCCTGGGGGCCTGTATTTCAGCCCCAGCATTTT

size: -
J: TRBJ2-7
V: TRBV15
D: TRBD1
length: 15
CDR3: CATSRGGQGSYEQYF
DNA: TGTGCCACCAGCAGAGGGGGACAGGGGTCCTACGAGCAGTACTTC

size: once
J: TRBJ1-1
V: TRBV4-1
D: TRBD1
length: 13
CDR3: CASSYRGATEAFF
DNA: TGCGCCAGCAGCTACAGGGGTGCCACTGAAGCTTTCTTT

size: -
J: TRBJ2-3
V: TRBV7-3
D: -
length: 16
CDR3: CASSLRRTSSTDTQYF
DNA: TGTGCCAGCAGCTTACGCAGAACTTCTAGCACAGATACGCAGTATTTT

size: -
J: TRBJ2-7
V: TRBV7-8
D: -
length: 16
CDR3: CASSPLIGPEAYEQYF
DNA: TGTGCCAGCAGCCCCCTGATAGGCCCAGAGGCATACGAGCAGTACTTC

size: -
J: TRBJ1-5
V: TRBV7-8
D: -
length: 13
CDR3: CASSHNDNQPQHF
DNA: TGTGCCAGCAGCCACAATGACAATCAGCCCCAGCATTTT

size: -
J: TRBJ2-5
V: TRBV2
D: -
length: 16
CDR3: CASSDPGHPGAETQYF
DNA: TGTGCCAGCAGTGACCCGGGACACCCGGGGGCAGAGACCCAGTACTTC

size: -
J: TRBJ2-1
V: TRBV7-3
D: TRBD1
length: 17
CDR3: CASSERGGADPYNEQFF
DNA: TGTGCCAGCAGTGAAAGAGGGGGCGCGGACCCCTACAATGAGCAGTTCTTC

size: -
J: TRBJ2-1
V: TRBV12-5
D: TRBD1
length: 16
CDR3: CASGLDGDRGYNEQFF
DNA: TGTGCTAGTGGTTTGGACGGGGACAGGGGTTACAATGAGCAGTTCTTC

size: -
J: TRBJ2-7
V: TRBV19
D: -
length: 13
CDR3: CASSSRDNYEQYF
DNA: TGTGCCAGTAGTTCCCGGGACAACTACGAGCAGTACTTC

size: -
J: TRBJ2-7
V: TRBV28
D: -
length: 14
CDR3: CASSIGVGLGEQYF
DNA: TGTGCCAGCAGTATCGGGGTTGGCCTGGGCGAGCAGTACTTC

size: -
J: TRBJ2-7
V: TRBV30
D: -
length: 13
CDR3: CAWSFRTYYEQYF
DNA: TGTGCCTGGAGTTTTCGGACTTACTACGAGCAGTACTTC

size: -
J: TRBJ2-3
V: TRBV4-2
D: TRBD2
length: 17
CDR3: CASSQLTSGISADTQYF
DNA: TGTGCCAGCAGCCAACTGACTAGCGGGATCTCCGCAGATACGCAGTATTTT

size: few
J: TRBJ1-2
V: TRBV7-2
D: TRBD1
length: 15
CDR3: CASSLARGGGVGYTF
DNA: TGTGCCAGCAGCTTAGCCAGAGGAGGGGGCGTGGGCTACACCTTC

size: -
J: TRBJ1-2
V: TRBV28
D: TRBD1
length: 14
CDR3: CASSLRGQSYGYTF
DNA: TGTGCCAGCAGCCTAAGGGGACAGAGTTATGGCTACACCTTC

size: -
J: TRBJ1-1
V: TRBV10-3
D: -
length: 13
CDR3: CAISESRGTEAFF
DNA: TGTGCCATCAGTGAGTCGAGGGGGACTGAAGCTTTCTTT

size: -
J: TRBJ1-2
V: TRBV29-1
D: TRBD1
length: 15
CDR3: CSVEPATGFQSGYTF
DNA: TGCAGCGTTGAACCGGCGACAGGGTTTCAGTCTGGCTACACCTTC